Following are 28 T cell receptor beta chains from one sample sequenced in a study of vaccination and CD4 T cells after COVID-19 (dated by TCRdb to the early 2020s). The antigens of these receptors remain unknown. In light of the paper, this sample's treatment or condition label describes: roughly ten-day PBMC culture with coronavirus spike peptide pools or control peptides (ViraFEST assay). Preparation of the library involved PCR. The instrument given in TCRdb is Illumina iSeq 100. TCR sequencing of DNA from cultured CD4+ T cells used the Oncomine TCR Beta short-read assay at the Johns Hopkins FTIC core. The raw public data were reprocessed by TCRdb itself: fastp quality trimming at Q25, MiXCR clonotype calling, in-frame beta chains only. Rows with one shared CDR3 protein collapse into an entry with the most common genes and DNA. The sample has fewer than 5,500 distinct CDR3 sequences on record, approximately 23% of them singletons. The ten largest clonotypes hold roughly 50% of the sample.

The material was CD4+ T cells from blood, cultured in vitro, obtained after SARS-CoV-2 vaccination. The receptor source for this set is a human donor who had recovered from COVID-19.

This clonotype showed up many times. For the CDR3, the DNA is TGTGCCAGCAGCCCTCCGCTTACTGAGCAGTTCTTC. Its protein is CASSPPLTEQFF. The rearrangement uses TRBV7-9 and TRBJ2-1; D gene unclear. CDR3 length: 12 residues. Germline loops: CDR1 SEHNR, CDR2 FQNEAQ (reference sequence). V was pared by 5 bases and J by 9 bases, with 11 bases between.

This clonotype is classed as medium-sized. The J gene is TRBJ2-5, the V gene TRBV7-9, with TRBD2 identical over 10 bases. V lost 3 bases, J lost 7 bases, and 5 bases stayed unmatched. This CDR3 contains 14 residues. Germline V CDR1 and CDR2: SEHNR, FQNEAQ (reference sequence). CDR3 protein: CASSFLAGEMTQYF. The CDR3 DNA reads as TGTGCCAGCAGCTTTCTAGCGGGGGAGATGACCCAGTACTTC.

Comment on this clonotype: A much larger clone differs by one base, so this may be a read error. The J gene is TRBJ2-7, the V gene TRBV27; D might be TRBD1 (5 bases). The V gene's germline CDR1 is MNHEY and CDR2 SMNVEV (reference sequence). The CDR3 totals 14 residues. The CDR3 nucleotides read TGTGCCGGCAGTCGGACGTTTGGGGCTTACGAGCAGTACTTC. Translating gives CAGSRTFGAYEQYF.

The chain couples TRBV20-1 to TRBJ2-2; a possible D gene is TRBD1 (6 bases). With 5 bases removed from V and 1 base from J, the gap between germline ends came to 14 bases. Germline V gene lookup returns CDR1 DFQATT and CDR2 SNEGSKA (reference sequence). The CDR3 spans 15 residues. CDR3 DNA: TGCAGTGCTTTGAGCAGGGGCCTGAACACCGGGGAGCTGTTTTTT. Its translation: CSALSRGLNTGELFF.

The gene calls are TRBV20-1 and TRBJ1-1, with D possibly being TRBD1 (6 bases). The CDR3 has 14 amino acids. V lost 4 bases, J lost 2 bases, and 14 bases lay in between. Germline values: CDR1 DFQATT, CDR2 SNEGSKA (reference sequence). DNA for the CDR3: TGCAGTGCTATTACTTACAGGGTTAACACTGAAGCTTTCTTT. This sequence encodes CSAITYRVNTEAFF.

This clonotype is medium-sized. The V gene is TRBV7-9, the J gene TRBJ1-2; no clear D gene. The germline CDR1 and CDR2 sequences are SEHNR and FQNEAQ (reference sequence). Trimming took off 1 base at V and 8 bases at J, with 5 bases between the two ends. The CDR3 contains 11 residues. For the CDR3, the DNA is TGTGCCAGCAGCTTAGAAGGCGGCTACACCTTC. Its translation: CASSLEGGYTF.

The rearrangement joins TRBV4-2 to TRBJ1-2; D is uncertain. Trimming removed 0 bases from V and 6 bases from J, with 14 bases in between. The CDR3 runs 15 residues. Germline values: CDR1 LGHNA, CDR2 YNFKEQ. The chain's CDR3 is CASSQDPGDPNGYTF. The CDR3, as DNA: TGTGCCAGCAGCCAAGATCCTGGGGATCCTAATGGCTACACCTTC.

This clonotype was picked up a small number of times. The chain combines TRBV4-1 with TRBJ2-7; D is tentatively TRBD1 or TRBD2 (7 bases each). Trimming pared 6 bases from V and 3 bases from J, leaving 18 bases between. CDR3 length: 15 amino acids. Looked up from germline, CDR1 is MGHRA and CDR2 is YSYEKL. The chain's CDR3 is CASRPGLGGHYEQYF. The CDR3, as DNA: TGCGCCAGCAGGCCCGGACTAGGGGGCCACTACGAGCAGTACTTC.

This clonotype came up a few times. V is TRBV29-1 and J is TRBJ1-1; weak D call: TRBD1 (6 bases). The CDR3 loop spans 13 amino acids. Trimming cost V 2 bases and J 4 bases, with 11 bases left between them. Germline V gene sequence: CDR1 SQVTM, CDR2 ANQGSEA. CDR3 residues: CSVERGQGTEAFF. DNA of the CDR3: TGCAGCGTTGAACGGGGGCAGGGCACTGAAGCTTTCTTT.

This clonotype has at least ten counts. The chain links TRBV28 to TRBJ1-2; 8 nucleotides align to TRBD1. Trimming at V came to 2 bases and at J to 9 bases, leaving 5 bases not matched to a gene. The V gene's germline CDR1 is MDHEN and CDR2 SYDVKM. This CDR3 has 13 residues. The CDR3 protein is CASSLQGAPRYTF. CDR3 DNA sequence: TGTGCCAGCAGTTTACAGGGGGCGCCTCGCTACACCTTC.

On this clonotype itself: Being one base from a much bigger clone, this may be a read error. The chain couples TRBV20-1 to TRBJ2-3; tentative D call: TRBD1 (6 bases). The CDR3 spans 15 residues. The germline gives CDR1 DFQATT, CDR2 SNEGSKA (reference sequence). The ends were cut back, 6 bases at V and 5 bases at J, with 21 bases in the middle. The CDR3 loop is CSAGLVGAPQDTQYF. Written as DNA, the CDR3 is TGCAGTGCCGGCCTAGTGGGGGCGCCCCAAGATACGCAGTATTTT.

This rearrangement joins TRBV6-1 to TRBJ2-1, with 10 positions matching TRBD2. The junction had 15 bases not matched to a gene; V was cut back by 6 bases and J by 10 bases. Germline lookup yields CDR1 MNHNS and CDR2 SASEGT. The CDR3 has 16 amino acids. The DNA of the CDR3 is TGTGCCAGCAGCCCCATAGCGGGGGGCGGGTCAAAGGAGCAGTTCTTC. Its protein product is CASSPIAGGGSKEQFF.

This clonotype showed up just a few times. This chain links TRBV19 with TRBJ1-2; TRBD1 might be the D (6 bases). This CDR3 has 17 amino acids. Germline-derived CDR1 and CDR2 are LNHDA and SQIVND (reference sequence). Trimming took off 4 bases at V and 0 bases at J, with 18 bases between the two ends. The CDR3 sequence is CASSTPLGGTSNYGYTF. In nucleotides, the CDR3 is TGTGCCAGTAGTACACCTTTAGGGGGGACCTCTAACTATGGCTACACCTTC.

In its sample, this clonotype was seen a few times. The V call is TRBV7-9, the J call TRBJ1-6; D uncertain. V was shortened by 6 bases and J by 7 bases, with 19 bases between the two germline ends. Per the germline V gene, CDR1 is SEHNR and CDR2 is FQNEAQ (reference sequence). This CDR3 spans 16 amino acids. Here the CDR3 DNA reads TGTGCCAGCAGTCCGGACCTTCCGCGGAGGAATTCACCCCTCCACTTT. Its protein is CASSPDLPRRNSPLHF.

This clonotype has a count of ten or more. One end of the junction does not line up with germline, which may come from a read error. This chain joins TRBV19 and TRBJ1-2; D ambiguous. This CDR3 is built from 14 residues. Looked up from germline, CDR1 is LNHDA and CDR2 is SQIVND (reference sequence). CDR3: CASTIGGDYYGYTF. CDR3 bases: TGTGCCAGTACTATAGGTGGGGATTACTATGGCTACACCTTC.

V is TRBV28 and J is TRBJ2-4, with D unclear. Germline V CDR1 and CDR2: MDHEN, SYDVKM. The CDR3 totals 16 residues. V lost 2 bases, J lost 0 bases, and 11 bases lay in between. This CDR3 is CASSLLSQLAKNIQYF. CDR3 nucleotide sequence: TGTGCCAGCAGTTTACTTTCACAGCTAGCCAAAAACATTCAGTACTTC.

In this sample, this clonotype is medium-sized. CDR3 protein: CSATRRGGYNEQYF. For the CDR3, the DNA is TGCAGTGCTACTCGGCGGGGGGGCTATAACGAGCAGTACTTC. The genes are TRBV20-1 and TRBJ2-7; 9 nucleotides match TRBD2. The junction had 9 bases not matched to a gene; V was cut back by 4 bases and J by 5 bases. The CDR3 loop spans 14 amino acids. CDR1 and CDR2 (germline): DFQATT, SNEGSKA (reference sequence).

In its sample, this clonotype is medium-sized. This chain joins TRBV7-8 and TRBJ1-5; D is perhaps TRBD1 (6 bases). V lost 5 bases and J lost 3, with 11 bases in between. Germline values: CDR1 SGHVS, CDR2 FQNEAQ. This CDR3 spans 14 amino acids. The CDR3 nucleotides read TGTGCCAGCAGCCAAGGGGGGTTCAATCAGCCCCAGCATTTT. It yields the protein CASSQGGFNQPQHF.

The chain recombines TRBV2 with TRBJ2-1, with D uncertain. CDR3 length: 13 amino acids. The germline CDR1 and CDR2 sequences are SNHLY and FYNNEI. The V end lost 8 bases, the J end lost 4 bases, and 12 bases lay between the germline ends. The DNA of the CDR3 is TGTGCCAGCCACTTGGATGGATACAATGAGCAGTTCTTC. Encoded protein: CASHLDGYNEQFF.

This rearrangement joins TRBV6-5 to TRBJ2-1, with D perhaps matching TRBD1 (6 bases). CDR1 is MNHEY and CDR2 is SVGAGI in the germline V gene. V lost 0 bases, J lost 8 bases, and 17 bases lay in between. CDR3 length equals 16 residues. For the CDR3, the DNA is TGTGCCAGCAGTTACTCACAGGGTAGGGTACAGGATGAGCAGTTCTTC. Translation gives CASSYSQGRVQDEQFF.

This chain joins TRBV12-3 or TRBV12-4 and TRBJ1-1, with a possible D match to TRBD1 (5 bases). The CDR3 has 11 residues. The V end was cut by 3 bases, the J end by 10 bases, with 9 bases between. The DNA for the CDR3 is TGTGCCAGCAGTTTGAGGCAGGGAGCTTTCTTT. Protein: CASSLRQGAFF.

The V call is TRBV5-4, the J call TRBJ2-3, with D tentatively TRBD2 (6 bases). CDR1 SGHNT and CDR2 YYREEE come from the germline V gene (reference sequence). The CDR3 sequence is 14 residues long. Trimming pared 4 bases from V and 4 bases from J, leaving 13 bases between. The CDR3 region is CASSPQLAADTQYF. CDR3 bases: TGTGCCAGCAGCCCTCAACTAGCAGCAGATACGCAGTATTTT.

This clonotype came up a few times. The V and J genes are TRBV6-5 and TRBJ1-1; no reliable D call. Trimming removed 2 bases from V and 0 bases from J, with 10 bases in between. The CDR3 sequence is 15 residues long. Germline-derived CDR1 and CDR2 are MNHEY and SVGAGI. CDR3 loop: CASSYGAGVNTEAFF. The CDR3 nucleotides read TGTGCCAGCAGTTACGGTGCAGGAGTGAACACTGAAGCTTTCTTT.

In its sample, this clonotype is medium-sized. This rearrangement joins TRBV20-1 to TRBJ1-2; 7 bases align to TRBD1. The V gene's germline CDR1 is DFQATT and CDR2 SNEGSKA (reference sequence). V shed 6 bases and J 5 bases; nucleotides not matched to a gene: 9. This CDR3 comprises 13 residues. The CDR3 nucleotides read TGCAGTGCCCTACTCGACAGGGAATATGGCTACACCTTC. Protein sequence: CSALLDREYGYTF.

This rearrangement joins TRBV9 to TRBJ1-6, with 10 bases that match TRBD1. The CDR3 runs 15 residues. Germline CDR1 and CDR2: SGDLS and YYNGEE. Trimming cost V 0 bases and J 9 bases; bases outside gene matches: 3. The CDR3: CASSVVGQGGSPLHF. The DNA of the CDR3 is TGTGCCAGCAGCGTAGTCGGACAGGGGGGTTCACCCCTCCACTTT.

The chain employs TRBV2 and TRBJ2-5, with TRBD2 matching over 11 bases. Trimming removed 10 bases from V and 1 base from J; junction bases left unmatched: 5. Per germline, CDR1 SNHLY and CDR2 FYNNEI. The CDR3 is 14 residues long. CDR3 DNA: TGTGCCACGACTAGCGGGGACTCCCAAGAGACCCAGTACTTC. This encodes CATTSGDSQETQYF.

The chain combines TRBV6-1 with TRBJ2-7; D might be TRBD1 (5 bases). Germline CDR1 MNHNS, CDR2 SASEGT. The CDR3 spans 16 residues. Between the trimmed V and J ends, which lost 3 bases and 2 bases, there was a span of 17 bases. The CDR3 here is CASSELTAKSPYEQYF. Here the CDR3 DNA reads TGTGCCAGCAGTGAGTTGACAGCGAAGTCTCCCTACGAGCAGTACTTC.

This clonotype is termed medium-sized (0.01 to 0.1%). V usage is TRBV6-1 and J usage is TRBJ1-2; 8 nucleotides line up with TRBD1. The CDR3 consists of 16 residues. V lost 6 bases to trimming and J lost 8 bases; unmatched junction nucleotides: 17. Germline V gene lookup returns CDR1 MNHNS and CDR2 SASEGT. CDR3 DNA sequence: TGTGCCAGCAGCCAAGGTGGGGGCAGGGGGCTGAAGGGCTACACCTTC. Amino acid sequence: CASSQGGGRGLKGYTF.